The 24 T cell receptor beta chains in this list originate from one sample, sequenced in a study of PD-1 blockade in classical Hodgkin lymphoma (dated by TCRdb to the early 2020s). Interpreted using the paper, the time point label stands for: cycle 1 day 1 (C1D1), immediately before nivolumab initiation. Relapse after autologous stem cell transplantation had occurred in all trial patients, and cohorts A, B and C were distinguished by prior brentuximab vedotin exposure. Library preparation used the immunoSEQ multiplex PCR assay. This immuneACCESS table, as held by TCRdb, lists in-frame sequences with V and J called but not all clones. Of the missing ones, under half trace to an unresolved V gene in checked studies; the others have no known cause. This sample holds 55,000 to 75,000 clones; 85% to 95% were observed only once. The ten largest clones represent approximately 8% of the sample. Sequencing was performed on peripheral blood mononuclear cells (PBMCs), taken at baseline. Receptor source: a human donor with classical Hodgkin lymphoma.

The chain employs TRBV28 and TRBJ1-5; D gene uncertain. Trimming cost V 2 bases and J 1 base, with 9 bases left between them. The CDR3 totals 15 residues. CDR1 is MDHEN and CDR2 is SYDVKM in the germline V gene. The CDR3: CASSLQSGSNQPQHF. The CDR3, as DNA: TGTGCCAGCAGTTTACAGTCAGGCAGCAATCAGCCCCAGCATTTT.

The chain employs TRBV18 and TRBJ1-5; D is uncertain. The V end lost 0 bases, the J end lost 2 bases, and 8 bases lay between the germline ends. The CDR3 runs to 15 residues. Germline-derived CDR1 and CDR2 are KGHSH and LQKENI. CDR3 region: CASSPPGMGNQPQHF. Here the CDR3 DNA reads TGTGCCAGCTCACCACCTGGGATGGGCAATCAGCCCCAGCATTTT.

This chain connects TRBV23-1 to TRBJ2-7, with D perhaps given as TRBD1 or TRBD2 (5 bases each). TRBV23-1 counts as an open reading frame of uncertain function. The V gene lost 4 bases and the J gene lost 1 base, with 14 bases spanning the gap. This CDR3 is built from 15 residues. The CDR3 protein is CASSLGTDSSYEQYF. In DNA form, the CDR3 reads TGCGCCAGCAGTCTAGGGACGGATTCGTCCTACGAGCAGTACTTC.

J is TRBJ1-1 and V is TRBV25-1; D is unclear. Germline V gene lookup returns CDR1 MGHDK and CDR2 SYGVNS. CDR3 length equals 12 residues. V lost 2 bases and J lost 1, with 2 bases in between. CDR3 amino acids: CASSETNTEAFF. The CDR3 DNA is TGTGCCAGCAGTGAAACGAACACTGAAGCTTTCTTT.

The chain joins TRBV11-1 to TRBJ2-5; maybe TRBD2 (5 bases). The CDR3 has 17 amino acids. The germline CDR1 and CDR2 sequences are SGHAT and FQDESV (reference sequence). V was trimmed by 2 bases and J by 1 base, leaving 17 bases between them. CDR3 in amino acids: CASSLLLGVSLQETQYF. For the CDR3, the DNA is TGTGCCAGCAGCTTACTGCTCGGGGTCTCCCTCCAAGAGACCCAGTACTTC.

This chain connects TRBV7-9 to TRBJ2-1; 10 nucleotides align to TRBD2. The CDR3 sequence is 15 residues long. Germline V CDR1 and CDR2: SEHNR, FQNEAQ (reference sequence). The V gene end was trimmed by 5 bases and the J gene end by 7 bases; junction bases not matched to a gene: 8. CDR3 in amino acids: CASSLSGGLWNEQFF. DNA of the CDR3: TGTGCCAGCAGCCTTAGCGGGGGGTTATGGAATGAGCAGTTCTTC.

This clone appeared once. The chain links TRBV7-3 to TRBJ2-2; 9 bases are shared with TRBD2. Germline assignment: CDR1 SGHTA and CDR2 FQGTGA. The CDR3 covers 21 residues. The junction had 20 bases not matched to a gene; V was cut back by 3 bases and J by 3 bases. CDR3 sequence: CASSLSPIAGAVDPDTGELFF. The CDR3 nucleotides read TGTGCCAGCAGCTTGAGTCCTATAGCGGGAGCCGTAGACCCCGACACCGGGGAGCTGTTTTTT.

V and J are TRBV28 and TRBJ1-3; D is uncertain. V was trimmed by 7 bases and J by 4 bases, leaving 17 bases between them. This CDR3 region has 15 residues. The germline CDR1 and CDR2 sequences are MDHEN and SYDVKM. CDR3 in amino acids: CASTVDRAAGNTIYF. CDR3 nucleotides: TGTGCCAGCACCGTGGACCGGGCTGCCGGAAACACCATATATTTT. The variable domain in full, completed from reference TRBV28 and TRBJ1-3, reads DVKVTQSSRYLVKRTGEKVFLECVQDMDHENMFWYRQDPGLGLRLIYFSYDVKMKEKGDIPEGYSVSREKKERFSLILESASTNQTSMYLCASTVDRAAGNTIYFGEGSWLTVV.

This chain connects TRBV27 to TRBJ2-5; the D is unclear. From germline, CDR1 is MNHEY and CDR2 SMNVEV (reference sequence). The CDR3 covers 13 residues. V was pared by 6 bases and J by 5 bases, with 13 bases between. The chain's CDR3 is CASSPSMIETQYF. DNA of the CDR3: TGTGCCAGCAGCCCTTCTATGATTGAGACCCAGTACTTC.

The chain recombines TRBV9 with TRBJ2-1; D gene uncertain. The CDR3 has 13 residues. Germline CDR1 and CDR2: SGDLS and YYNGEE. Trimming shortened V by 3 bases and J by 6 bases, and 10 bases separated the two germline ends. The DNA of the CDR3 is TGTGCCAGCAGCGAAAGTATGGTCAATGAGCAGTTCTTC. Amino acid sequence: CASSESMVNEQFF.

The CDR3 nucleotides read TGTGCCAGCAGTTACTCTGCCGGACTCCCCGATACGCAGTATTTT. This codes for CASSYSAGLPDTQYF. The rearrangement links TRBV6-5 to TRBJ2-3, with D possibly being TRBD2 (5 bases). Looked up from germline, CDR1 is MNHEY and CDR2 is SVGAGI. V gave up 0 bases and J gave up 6 bases, with 13 bases separating them. This CDR3 is 15 amino acids long.

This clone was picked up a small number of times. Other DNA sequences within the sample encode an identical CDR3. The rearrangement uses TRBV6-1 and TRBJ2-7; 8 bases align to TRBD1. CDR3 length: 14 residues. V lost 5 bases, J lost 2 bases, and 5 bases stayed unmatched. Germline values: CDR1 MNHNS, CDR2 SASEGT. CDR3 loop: CASSLQGVTYEQYF. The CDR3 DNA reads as TGTGCCAGCAGTTTACAGGGGGTAACCTACGAGCAGTACTTC.

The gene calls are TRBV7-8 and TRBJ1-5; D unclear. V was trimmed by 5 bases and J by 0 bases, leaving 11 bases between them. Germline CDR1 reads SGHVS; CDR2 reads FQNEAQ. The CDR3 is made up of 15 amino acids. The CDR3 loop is CASSPDGLSNQPQHF. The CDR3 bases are TGTGCCAGCAGCCCGGACGGGCTTAGCAATCAGCCCCAGCATTTT. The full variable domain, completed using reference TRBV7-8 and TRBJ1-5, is GAGVSQSPRYKVAKRGQDVALRCDPISGHVSLFWYQQALGQGPEFLTYFQNEAQLDKSGLPSDRFFAERPEGSVSTLKIQRTQQEDSAVYLCASSPDGLSNQPQHFGDGTRLSIL.

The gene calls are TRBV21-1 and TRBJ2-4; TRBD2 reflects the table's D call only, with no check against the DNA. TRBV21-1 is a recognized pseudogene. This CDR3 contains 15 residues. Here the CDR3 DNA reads TGTGCCAGCAGCAAAGACGGGAGGACCAAAAACATTCAGTACTTC. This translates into CASSKDGRTKNIQYF.

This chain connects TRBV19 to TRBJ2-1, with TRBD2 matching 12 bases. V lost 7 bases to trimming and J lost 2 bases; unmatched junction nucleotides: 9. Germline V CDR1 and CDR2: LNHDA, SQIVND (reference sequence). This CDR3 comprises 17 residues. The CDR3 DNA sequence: TGTGCCAGTAAGACAACGACTAGCGGGAGTACCTACAATGAGCAGTTCTTC. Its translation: CASKTTTSGSTYNEQFF.

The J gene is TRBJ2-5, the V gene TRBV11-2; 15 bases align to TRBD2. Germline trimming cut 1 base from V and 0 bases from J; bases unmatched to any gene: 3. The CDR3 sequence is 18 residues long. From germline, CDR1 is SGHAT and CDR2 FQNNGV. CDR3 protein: CASSLGGTSGGYQETQYF. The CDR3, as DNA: TGTGCCAGCAGCTTAGGAGGGACTAGCGGGGGGTACCAAGAGACCCAGTACTTC.

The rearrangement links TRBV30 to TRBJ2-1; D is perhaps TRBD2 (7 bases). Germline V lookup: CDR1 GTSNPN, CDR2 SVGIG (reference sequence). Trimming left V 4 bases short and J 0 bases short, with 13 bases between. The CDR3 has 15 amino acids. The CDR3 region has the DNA TGTGCCTGGAACGGGGGCGGGAGCTCCTACAATGAGCAGTTCTTC. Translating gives CAWNGGGSSYNEQFF. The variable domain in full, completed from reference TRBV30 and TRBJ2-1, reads SQTIHQWPATLVQPVGSPLSLECTVEGTSNPNLYWYRQAAGRGLQLLFYSVGIGQISSEVPQNLSASRPQDRQFILSSKKLLLSDSGFYLCAWNGGGSSYNEQFFGPGTRLTVL.

Here the CDR3 DNA reads TGTGCCAGCACGGGTGTTATGGAAGCTTTCTTT. Its translation: CASTGVMEAFF. This chain uses TRBV2 with TRBJ1-1; D not certain. V was shortened by 7 bases and J by 8 bases, with 11 bases between the two germline ends. The length of the CDR3 is 11 residues. Per the germline V gene, CDR1 is SNHLY and CDR2 is FYNNEI.

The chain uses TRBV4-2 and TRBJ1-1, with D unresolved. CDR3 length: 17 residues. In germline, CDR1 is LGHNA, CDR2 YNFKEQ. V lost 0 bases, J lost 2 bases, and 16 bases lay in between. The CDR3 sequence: CASSQEAGVNLNTEAFF. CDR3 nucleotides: TGTGCCAGCAGCCAAGAGGCTGGGGTAAACCTTAACACTGAAGCTTTCTTT.

The CDR3 nucleotides are TGTGCCAGCAGCTTGGCCGAGGGCCCTCTTATATTCGAAGAGACCCAGTACTTC. It specifies CASSLAEGPLIFEETQYF. This sequence joins TRBV5-6 and TRBJ2-5; weak D call: TRBD2 (5 bases). Germline CDR1 and CDR2: SGHDT and YYEEEE. Trimming stripped 0 bases from V and 3 bases from J, with 21 bases between. The CDR3 loop spans 18 amino acids.

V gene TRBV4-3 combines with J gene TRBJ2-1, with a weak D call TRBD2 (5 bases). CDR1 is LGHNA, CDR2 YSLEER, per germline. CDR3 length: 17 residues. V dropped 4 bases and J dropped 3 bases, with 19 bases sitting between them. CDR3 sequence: CASSPKRSGSDYNEQFF. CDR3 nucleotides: TGCGCCAGCAGCCCCAAACGGAGCGGCTCCGACTACAATGAGCAGTTCTTC.

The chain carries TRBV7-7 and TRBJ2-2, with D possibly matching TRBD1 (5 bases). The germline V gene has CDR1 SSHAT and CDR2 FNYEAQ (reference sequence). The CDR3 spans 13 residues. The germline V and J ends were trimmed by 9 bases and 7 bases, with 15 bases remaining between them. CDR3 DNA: TGTGCCAGTCCGGCAGGGCCCGGCGGGGAGCTGTTTTTT. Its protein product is CASPAGPGGELFF.

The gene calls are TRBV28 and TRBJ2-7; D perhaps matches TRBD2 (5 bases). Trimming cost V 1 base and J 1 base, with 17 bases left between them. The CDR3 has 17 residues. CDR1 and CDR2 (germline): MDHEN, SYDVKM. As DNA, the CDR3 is TGTGCCAGCAGTTTATCAAGGACTCTCGCGTTGTCCTACGAGCAGTACTTC. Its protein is CASSLSRTLALSYEQYF.

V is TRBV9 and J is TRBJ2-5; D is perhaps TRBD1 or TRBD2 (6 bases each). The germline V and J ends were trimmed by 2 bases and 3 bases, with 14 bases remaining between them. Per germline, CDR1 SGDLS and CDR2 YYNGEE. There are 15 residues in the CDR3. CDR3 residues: CASSVRGGFKETQYF. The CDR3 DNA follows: TGTGCCAGCAGCGTCAGAGGGGGGTTCAAAGAGACCCAGTACTTC.